The 27 T cell receptor beta chains presented below share a single source sample, sequenced in a study of neurological immune-mediated disorders. MiXCR, run by TCRdb on the 5' RACE reads, gives a single entry per CDR3 protein. Among around 26,000 distinct CDR3 sequences listed, about 7% were seen once. The sample consisted of PBMCs. These receptors originate from a woman aged 45-59 years in good health.

This clonotype has ten or more counts. The chain is built from TRBV7-2 and TRBJ1-1, with D possibly being TRBD1 (5 bases). The CDR3 runs to 15 residues. Trimming shortened V by 1 base and J by 4 bases, and 13 bases separated the two germline ends. Germline CDR1 SGHTA, CDR2 FQGNSA. CDR3 sequence reads: CASSLVQGSGTEAFF. As DNA, the CDR3 is TGTGCCAGCAGCTTAGTGCAGGGCAGTGGCACTGAAGCTTTCTTT. Full variable domain (remainder filled in from reference TRBV7-2 and TRBJ1-1): GAGVSQSPSNKVTEKGKDVELRCDPISGHTALYWYRQSLGQGLEFLIYFQGNSAPDKSGLPSDRFSAERTGGSVSTLTIQRTQQEDSAVYLCASSLVQGSGTEAFFGQGTRLTVV.

In this sample, this clonotype turned up many times. V usage is TRBV6-6 and J usage is TRBJ2-3; 9 bases match TRBD2. V gave up 2 bases and J gave up 1 base; unmatched junction bases: 10. Looked up from germline, CDR1 is MNHNY and CDR2 is SVGAGI (reference sequence). The CDR3 extends over 18 amino acids. CDR3 sequence: CASSYSGGTPRGTDTQYF. Written as DNA, the CDR3 is TGTGCCAGCAGTTACAGCGGGGGGACTCCACGTGGCACAGATACGCAGTATTTT.

The genes are TRBV7-9 and TRBJ2-1; 14 nucleotides align to TRBD2. In germline, CDR1 is SEHNR, CDR2 FQNEAQ (reference sequence). Trimming took 5 bases from V and 9 from J; bases not matched to a gene: 9. CDR3 length equals 16 residues. Here the CDR3 reads CASSRRGLAGEREQFF. In DNA form, the CDR3 reads TGTGCCAGCAGCCGGAGGGGACTAGCGGGAGAACGTGAGCAGTTCTTC.

This clonotype appeared many times. V usage is TRBV24-1 and J usage is TRBJ2-1; D gene unclear. CDR3 length: 17 amino acids. CDR1 KGHDR and CDR2 SFDVKD come from the germline V gene. V was trimmed by 2 bases and J by 0 bases, leaving 13 bases between them. The CDR3 sequence: CATSDYAMGRSYNEQFF. In nucleotides, the CDR3 is TGTGCCACCAGTGATTACGCGATGGGCCGCTCCTACAATGAGCAGTTCTTC.

This clonotype was recorded many times. The rearrangement uses TRBV6-6 and TRBJ2-3, with TRBD1 identical over 8 bases. Germline CDR1 is MNHNY and CDR2 is SVGAGI (reference sequence). This CDR3 contains 17 residues. The V segment lost 7 bases and the J segment 1 base; nucleotides outside the gene matches: 13. CDR3 DNA: TGTGCCAGCACCTTAGCGCAGGGGGCGGTGGGCACAGATACGCAGTATTTT. Protein sequence: CASTLAQGAVGTDTQYF.

In its sample, this clonotype was seen many times. This chain joins TRBV5-1 and TRBJ2-2; TRBD1 aligns across 7 bases. Looked up from germline, CDR1 is SGHRS and CDR2 is YFSETQ. CDR3 size: 16 residues. J gave up 2 bases and V 4 bases, and 8 bases lay outside the gene matches. The DNA for the CDR3 is TGCGCCAGCAGCCGTGACAGGGCTAGAAACACCGGGGAGCTGTTTTTT. Protein: CASSRDRARNTGELFF.

At least ten counts were recorded for this clonotype. The chain employs TRBV5-5 and TRBJ1-5; no firm D call. Trimming pared 1 base from V and 5 bases from J, leaving 4 bases between. Per germline, CDR1 SGHKS and CDR2 YYEKEE (reference sequence). This CDR3 region has 12 residues. Here the CDR3 reads CASSLRDQPQHF. The CDR3 bases are TGTGCCAGCAGCTTGAGGGATCAGCCCCAGCATTTT. Together with reference TRBV5-5 and TRBJ1-5, the CDR3 gives the full variable domain: DAGVTQSPTHLIKTRGQQVTLRCSPISGHKSVSWYQQVLGQGPQFIFQYYEKEERGRGNFPDRFSARQFPNYSSELNVNALLLGDSALYLCASSLRDQPQHFGDGTRLSIL.

This clonotype showed up many times. The chain carries TRBV7-8 and TRBJ1-5; tentative D call: TRBD1 (5 bases). The germline CDR1 and CDR2 sequences are SGHVS and FQNEAQ. CDR3 length: 14 residues. With 5 bases removed from V and 5 bases from J, the gap between germline ends came to 13 bases. DNA for the CDR3: TGTGCCAGCAGCCCTCCGGGACGACATCAGCCCCAGCATTTT. Translation gives CASSPPGRHQPQHF.

In its sample, this clonotype was seen many times. This chain joins TRBV12-3 or TRBV12-4 and TRBJ1-1; no firm D call. There are 15 residues in the CDR3. V was cut by 8 bases and J by 1 base, with 17 bases left in between. CDR3 in amino acids: CASSTMGFSNTEAFF. In nucleotides, the CDR3 is TGTGCCAGCTCAACCATGGGCTTTTCGAACACTGAAGCTTTCTTT.

This chain connects TRBV29-1 to TRBJ1-2; TRBD1 agrees at 8 bases. J gave up 8 bases and V 5 bases, and 16 bases lay outside the gene matches. Germline CDR1 SQVTM, CDR2 ANQGSEA. This CDR3 spans 15 amino acids. CDR3: CSVTNVRTGMGGYTF. As DNA, the CDR3 is TGCAGCGTTACAAACGTACGGACAGGGATGGGGGGCTACACCTTC.

This clonotype has ten or more counts. The chain is built from TRBV5-1 and TRBJ2-6; no firm D call. Germline loops: CDR1 SGHRS, CDR2 YFSETQ. Trimming removed 9 bases at V and 0 bases at J, with 10 bases between. The CDR3 sequence is 14 residues long. The DNA for the CDR3 is TGCGCCACCCGGGCGGACTCTGGGGCCAACGTCCTGACTTTC. This encodes CATRADSGANVLTF.

This clonotype was detected ten times or more. The chain joins TRBV14 to TRBJ1-1; D is possibly TRBD1 (6 bases). V was pared by 2 bases and J by 1 base, with 8 bases between. Looked up from germline, CDR1 is SGHDN and CDR2 is FVKESK. The CDR3 has 14 amino acids. The DNA of the CDR3 is TGTGCCAGCAGCCAACAGGGGTGGAACACTGAAGCTTTCTTT. It specifies CASSQQGWNTEAFF.

The table lists this clonotype with many counts. This chain joins TRBV5-5 and TRBJ2-3; D is ambiguous. Germline CDR1 is SGHKS and CDR2 is YYEKEE (reference sequence). Trimming took 5 bases from V and 6 from J, leaving 10 bases between them. The CDR3 has 12 amino acids. This CDR3 reads CASSFRLDTQYF. In nucleotides, the CDR3 is TGTGCCAGCAGTTTTAGACTGGATACGCAGTATTTT.

This clonotype was seen ten or more times. CDR3 sequence: CASSLDGRAYEQFF. CDR3 in DNA: TGCGCCAGCAGCTTGGACGGGAGGGCCTATGAGCAGTTCTTC. This sequence joins TRBV5-1 and TRBJ2-1; 8 nucleotides align to TRBD2. With V trimmed by 0 bases and J by 8 bases, 4 bases remained unmatched. Germline assignment: CDR1 SGHRS and CDR2 YFSETQ. The CDR3 covers 14 residues.

A remark on this clonotype: No DNA is shown, since the ends of the CDR3 on it are uncertain; the CDR3 is the one TCRdb lists. The rearrangement joins TRBV9 to TRBJ2-7. Germline CDR1 reads SGDLS; CDR2 reads YYNGEE. The CDR3 contains 18 residues when both ends are counted. This chain's CDR3 is CASSFYICSAHQSPQQYF.

Many counts were recorded for this clonotype. The rearrangement links TRBV27 to TRBJ2-1; 13 bases align to TRBD2. CDR3 length: 15 residues. Unmatched junction bases numbered 10, after V lost 8 bases and J lost 9 bases. The germline V gene encodes CDR1 MNHEY and CDR2 SMNVEV (reference sequence). The CDR3 here is CASWPGLAGSGEQFF. The DNA of the CDR3 is TGTGCCAGCTGGCCGGGACTAGCGGGGTCCGGTGAGCAGTTCTTC.

This clonotype was found a few times. The chain has TRBV5-1 and TRBJ2-5, with 8 bases matching TRBD1. The V gene's germline CDR1 is SGHRS and CDR2 YFSETQ. With 4 bases clipped from V and 4 bases from J, the junction kept 6 bases outside the gene matches. There are 14 residues in the CDR3. This CDR3 reads CASSVGQGGETQYF. The DNA of the CDR3 is TGCGCCAGCAGCGTTGGACAGGGTGGAGAGACCCAGTACTTC.

This clonotype was detected ten times or more. The chain uses TRBV5-1 and TRBJ2-3; 13 bases map to TRBD2. Germline CDR1 is SGHRS and CDR2 is YFSETQ. Trimming removed 2 bases from V and 8 bases from J; junction bases left unmatched: 5. This CDR3 is built from 15 residues. The CDR3 DNA is TGCGCCAGCAGCTTTGGACTAGCGGGGGTCGTTACGCAGTATTTT. Its translation: CASSFGLAGVVTQYF.

In this sample, this clonotype turned up many times. This sequence joins TRBV3-1 and TRBJ1-5; D call uncertain. Germline V lookup: CDR1 LGHDT, CDR2 YNNKEL (reference sequence). With 8 bases removed from V and 2 bases from J, the gap between germline ends came to 13 bases. There are 14 residues in the CDR3. CDR3 bases: TGTGCCAGCTCCCCGGGTTCAGGCAATCAGCCCCAGCATTTT. Its translation: CASSPGSGNQPQHF.

This clonotype was recorded many times. The rearrangement links TRBV20-1 to TRBJ2-1; D possibly corresponds to TRBD2 (6 bases). Germline loops: CDR1 DFQATT, CDR2 SNEGSKA (reference sequence). V lost 3 bases and J lost 0, with 12 bases in between. CDR3 length: 15 amino acids. The CDR3 protein is CSARGKAGSYNEQFF. CDR3 nucleotides: TGCAGTGCTAGGGGGAAAGCGGGCTCCTACAATGAGCAGTTCTTC.

This clonotype was found many times. J is TRBJ2-6 and V is TRBV7-3; TRBD1 or TRBD2 may be the D gene (6 bases each). Between the trimmed V and J ends, which lost 0 bases and 0 bases, there was a span of 9 bases. The CDR3 has 17 residues. Looked up from germline, CDR1 is SGHTA and CDR2 is FQGTGA. CDR3 protein: CASSLTGGLSGANVLTF. The CDR3 DNA reads as TGTGCCAGCAGCTTAACCGGGGGCCTCTCTGGGGCCAACGTCCTGACTTTC.

This clonotype was seen ten or more times. The chain links TRBV14 to TRBJ1-3; D is unresolved. Germline CDR1 reads SGHDN; CDR2 reads FVKESK. V dropped 10 bases and J dropped 1 base, with 11 bases sitting between them. The CDR3 runs 13 residues. CDR3 region: CANRLVSGNTIYF. In DNA form, the CDR3 reads TGTGCCAATAGACTGGTGTCTGGAAACACCATATATTTT. Variable domain in full (rest from reference TRBV14 and TRBJ1-3): EAGVTQFPSHSVIEKGQTVTLRCDPISGHDNLYWYRRVMGKEIKFLLHFVKESKQDESGMPNNRFLAERTGGTYSTLKVQPAELEDSGVYFCANRLVSGNTIYFGEGSWLTVV.

The table lists this clonotype with many counts. The V gene is TRBV7-2, the J gene TRBJ2-7; TRBD2 agrees at 8 bases. This CDR3 is built from 15 residues. CDR1 SGHTA and CDR2 FQGNSA come from the germline V gene. The V segment lost 1 base and the J segment 2 bases; nucleotides outside the gene matches: 4. Here the CDR3 reads CASSLEAGETYEQYF. CDR3 nucleotides: TGTGCCAGCAGCTTAGAAGCGGGAGAGACCTACGAGCAGTACTTC.

This clonotype appeared many times. The chain carries TRBV20-1 and TRBJ2-3, with TRBD2 matching 9 bases. CDR1 and CDR2 (germline): DFQATT, SNEGSKA (reference sequence). The CDR3 sequence is 13 residues long. Unmatched junction bases numbered 7, after V lost 4 bases and J lost 8 bases. CDR3 sequence: CSANPSGEGTQYF. CDR3 in DNA: TGCAGTGCTAACCCTAGCGGGGAGGGTACGCAGTATTTT.

This clonotype was observed at least ten times. The chain joins TRBV29-1 to TRBJ2-1; TRBD1 matches 11 bases. The CDR3 contains 19 residues. V lost 1 base to trimming and J lost 4 bases; unmatched junction nucleotides: 15. Looked up from germline, CDR1 is SQVTM and CDR2 is ANQGSEA. The CDR3 loop reads CSVEVRDRGLAARYNEQFF. The CDR3 DNA follows: TGCAGCGTTGAAGTGAGGGACAGGGGGTTGGCTGCTCGTTACAATGAGCAGTTCTTC.

This clonotype was recorded many times. The chain's CDR3 is CASSLDAVQTGYEQYF. CDR3 coding DNA: TGCGCCAGCAGCTTGGACGCGGTCCAAACGGGCTACGAGCAGTACTTC. J is TRBJ2-7 and V is TRBV5-1; the D is unclear. This CDR3 comprises 16 residues. The germline V gene encodes CDR1 SGHRS and CDR2 YFSETQ. Trimming left V 0 bases short and J 3 bases short, with 16 bases between.

In this sample, this clonotype turned up many times. V usage is TRBV10-1 and J usage is TRBJ2-7; TRBD1 agrees at 9 bases. Germline assignment: CDR1 WNHNN and CDR2 SYGVQD (reference sequence). V trimming: 9 bases; J trimming: 6 bases; junction bases outside the gene matches: 9. There are 13 residues in the CDR3. CDR3 DNA: TGCGCCAGTTCTCGGACAGGGGAAGGCGAGCAGTACTTC. This encodes CASSRTGEGEQYF.